These 14 T cell receptor beta chains originate from one sample sequenced in a study of Ad26.COV2.S vaccination and SARS-CoV-2 variants. Profiling relied on immunoSEQ multiplex PCR, and the TCRdb table lists in-frame clones only, not all of them. The data hold more than 250,000 clones, with about 90% observed a single time. The sample's treatment: some 20 received Ad26.COV2.S at low or high dose, single or two shots; roughly five received placebo; per-sample allocation not given. Following the first vaccine or placebo injection, samples were taken on day 63. The specimen comprised peripheral blood, sampled in a trial of Ad26.COV2.S vaccine versus placebo. These receptor sequences come from a person aged 18-65 years who received the Ad26.COV2.S COVID-19 vaccine or a placebo.

The J gene is TRBJ2-1, the V gene TRBV29-1; D is possibly TRBD1 (6 bases). Germline CDR1 and CDR2: SQVTM and ANQGSEA. V was cut by 2 bases and J by 11 bases, with 13 bases left in between. This CDR3 spans 12 amino acids. The CDR3 sequence is CSVEPWTAQQFF. In DNA form, the CDR3 reads TGCAGCGTTGAACCGTGGACAGCCCAGCAGTTCTTC.

The chain is built from TRBV11-3 and TRBJ1-1, with D perhaps TRBD1 (6 bases). Per germline, CDR1 SGHNT and CDR2 YENEEA. This CDR3 is built from 12 residues. Deletions cut 6 bases from V and 7 bases from J, with 12 bases between. DNA of the CDR3: TGTGCCAGCAGTGGAGGGGGGGGTGAAGCTTTCTTT. Protein: CASSGGGGEAFF.

The chain uses TRBV6-2 or TRBV6-3 and TRBJ2-1; 13 bases are shared with TRBD2. Germline values: CDR1 MNHEY, CDR2 SVGEGT. The CDR3 loop spans 19 amino acids. The J segment lost 2 bases and the V segment lost 5 bases, leaving 12 bases of the junction unmatched. DNA of the CDR3: TGTGCCAGCAGTCCCCCGAGGTGGACTAGCGGGAGACCCTACAATGAGCAGTTCTTC. Its translation: CASSPPRWTSGRPYNEQFF.

On this clone itself: Compared with germline, one end of the junction differs, possibly owing to a read error. J is TRBJ1-2 and V is TRBV4-3; D uncertain. Per germline, CDR1 LGHNA and CDR2 YSLEER. The CDR3 has 16 residues. CDR3 amino acids: CASSQVGQVKNFGYTF. The CDR3 DNA sequence: TGCGCCAGCAGCCAAGTAGGCCAGGTCAAAAACTTTGGCTACACCTTC.

The chain recombines TRBV19 with TRBJ2-5, with 10 bases matching TRBD1. In germline, CDR1 is LNHDA, CDR2 SQIVND (reference sequence). Germline trimming cut 1 base from V and 3 bases from J; bases unmatched to any gene: 2. CDR3 length: 15 amino acids. The CDR3 nucleotides are TGTGCCAGTAGTATAGTTGGGACAGGGGAAGAGACCCAGTACTTC. It specifies CASSIVGTGEETQYF.

This chain links TRBV28 with TRBJ2-7; D possibly matches TRBD1 or TRBD2 (5 bases each). The V end lost 3 bases, the J end lost 8 bases, and 20 bases lay between the germline ends. CDR3 length: 15 amino acids. The germline V gene encodes CDR1 MDHEN and CDR2 SYDVKM. The CDR3 sequence: CASSFNLPGTQKQYF. In nucleotides, the CDR3 is TGTGCCAGCAGTTTTAACCTTCCCGGGACGCAAAAGCAGTACTTC.

Worth noting for this clone: Germline is not matched at one junction end, which may reflect a read error. The rearrangement links TRBV3-1 (or the pseudogene TRBV3-2) to TRBJ2-1, with TRBD2 as a possible D gene (6 bases). CDR1 and CDR2 (germline): LGHDT, YNNKEL (reference sequence). The CDR3 sequence is 14 residues long. The CDR3 protein is CASGSGWVYTEQFF. CDR3 nucleotides: TGTGCAAGCGGGTCCGGCTGGGTTTACACTGAGCAGTTCTTC.

V usage is TRBV19 and J usage is TRBJ2-3; 10 bases match TRBD2. The junction had 0 bases not matched to a gene; V was cut back by 3 bases and J by 3 bases. The V gene's germline CDR1 is LNHDA and CDR2 SQIVND (reference sequence). The CDR3 length is 14 residues. The CDR3 here is CASSISGGTDTQYF. The DNA for the CDR3 is TGTGCCAGTAGTATTAGCGGGGGGACAGATACGCAGTATTTT.

V gene TRBV7-8 combines with J gene TRBJ2-7, with D possibly TRBD2 on 6 matching bases. Germline values: CDR1 SGHVS, CDR2 FQNEAQ. The V gene lost 1 base and the J gene lost 0 bases, with 13 bases spanning the gap. CDR3 length: 16 amino acids. The CDR3 loop is CASSLDSGVFSYEQYF. CDR3 DNA sequence: TGTGCCAGCAGCTTAGACTCGGGGGTATTCTCCTACGAGCAGTACTTC.

V and J are TRBV25-1 and TRBJ2-3; 13 nucleotides agree with TRBD2. The germline gives CDR1 MGHDK, CDR2 SYGVNS. Trimming took 8 bases from V and 4 from J; bases not matched to a gene: 3. This CDR3 is built from 14 residues. The CDR3 DNA sequence: TGTGCCAGCTCACTAGCGGGGGGGCCAGATACGCAGTATTTT. This sequence encodes CASSLAGGPDTQYF.

This clone showed up just once. The V and J genes are TRBV7-9 and TRBJ2-7, with TRBD1 matching 9 bases. Germline V gene lookup returns CDR1 SEHNR and CDR2 FQNEAQ (reference sequence). CDR3 length equals 16 residues. The V segment lost 5 bases and the J segment 5 bases; nucleotides outside the gene matches: 13. CDR3 amino acids: CASSHYRGQGKHEQYF. In DNA form, the CDR3 reads TGTGCCAGCAGCCACTACCGGGGACAGGGTAAGCACGAGCAGTACTTC. Drawing the rest from reference TRBV7-9 and TRBJ2-7, the complete variable domain is DTGVSQNPRHKITKRGQNVTFRCDPISEHNRLYWYRQTLGQGPEFLTYFQNEAQLEKSRLLSDRFSAERPKGSFSTLEIQRTEQGDSAMYLCASSHYRGQGKHEQYFGPGTRLTVT.

The V call is TRBV10-3, the J call TRBJ1-6; weak D call: TRBD1 (5 bases). Germline lookup yields CDR1 ENHRY and CDR2 SYGVKD. This CDR3 is 13 amino acids long. Trimming removed 5 bases at V and 6 bases at J, with 8 bases between. The CDR3 DNA is TGTGCCATCAGTCCTGGGGGTAATTCACCCCTCCACTTT. This encodes CAISPGGNSPLHF.

V usage is TRBV5-1 and J usage is TRBJ2-1; 9 bases are a match to TRBD2. The CDR3 is 18 amino acids. V lost 3 bases, J lost 7 bases, and 17 bases stayed unmatched. CDR1 is SGHRS, CDR2 YFSETQ, per germline. The CDR3 DNA reads as TGCGCCAGCAGCTCATCCTTCTCCGGCGGGACTAGCAAGAATGAGCAGTTCTTC. Encoded protein: CASSSSFSGGTSKNEQFF.

The rearrangement uses TRBV7-2 and TRBJ1-5; possibly TRBD1 for D (5 bases). There are 15 residues in the CDR3. Germline values: CDR1 SGHTA, CDR2 FQGNSA. V lost 5 bases and J lost 2, with 13 bases in between. CDR3 in amino acids: CASSPKRGGNQPQHF. CDR3 in DNA: TGTGCCAGCAGCCCCAAACGAGGGGGCAATCAGCCCCAGCATTTT. The full variable domain, its missing parts supplied by reference TRBV7-2 and TRBJ1-5, is GAGVSQSPSNKVTEKGKDVELRCDPISGHTALYWYRQSLGQGLEFLIYFQGNSAPDKSGLPSDRFSAERTGGSVSTLTIQRTQQEDSAVYLCASSPKRGGNQPQHFGDGTRLSIL.